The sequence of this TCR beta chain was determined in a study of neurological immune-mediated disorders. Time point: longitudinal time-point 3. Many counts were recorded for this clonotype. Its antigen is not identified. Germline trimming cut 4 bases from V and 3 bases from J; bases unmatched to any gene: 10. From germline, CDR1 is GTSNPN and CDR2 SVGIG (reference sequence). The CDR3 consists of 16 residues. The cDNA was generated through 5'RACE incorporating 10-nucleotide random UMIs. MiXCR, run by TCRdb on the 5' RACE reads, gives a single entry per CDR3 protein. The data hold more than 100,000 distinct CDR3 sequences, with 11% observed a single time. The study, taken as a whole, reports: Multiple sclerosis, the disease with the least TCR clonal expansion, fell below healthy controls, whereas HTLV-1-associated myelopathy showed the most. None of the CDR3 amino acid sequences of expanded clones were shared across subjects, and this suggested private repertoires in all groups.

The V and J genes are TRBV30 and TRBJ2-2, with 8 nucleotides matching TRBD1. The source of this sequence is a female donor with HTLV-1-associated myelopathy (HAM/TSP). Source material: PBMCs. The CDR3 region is CAWKTGTGYYTGELFF. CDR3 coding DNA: TGTGCCTGGAAGACCGGGACAGGATATTACACCGGGGAGCTGTTTTTT. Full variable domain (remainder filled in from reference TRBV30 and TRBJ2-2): SQTIHQWPATLVQPVGSPLSLECTVEGTSNPNLYWYRQAAGRGLQLLFYSVGIGQISSEVPQNLSASRPQDRQFILSSKKLLLSDSGFYLCAWKTGTGYYTGELFFGEGSRLTVL.